The 14 T cell receptor beta chains listed next were all sequenced from one sample in a study of beta chain features in type 1 diabetes. What was sequenced were expressed TCRB transcripts, since all of the isolated RNA had been reverse transcribed. Profiling relied on immunoSEQ multiplex PCR, and the TCRdb table lists in-frame clones only, not all of them. The sample holds around 340,000 clones, 8% seen once. The specimen was central memory CD4+ T cells from blood. The receptors derive from a woman younger than 35 in good health.

The V and J genes are TRBV15 and TRBJ1-5; 7 bases map to TRBD1. The CDR3 extends over 15 amino acids. Germline V gene sequence: CDR1 LNHNV, CDR2 YYDKDF (reference sequence). The junction had 6 bases not matched to a gene; V was cut back by 0 bases and J by 7 bases. The CDR3 is CATSRDIGGLQPQHF. Written as DNA, the CDR3 is TGTGCCACCAGCAGAGATATAGGGGGCTTGCAGCCCCAGCATTTT.

This clone was observed a few times. V is TRBV7-9 and J is TRBJ2-3, with a tentative D call TRBD1 (5 bases). Germline V gene sequence: CDR1 SEHNR, CDR2 FQNEAQ (reference sequence). CDR3 length equals 15 residues. V was pared by 3 bases and J by 0 bases, with 10 bases between. The CDR3 reads CASSFGQGSTDTQYF. CDR3 DNA: TGTGCCAGCAGCTTCGGGCAGGGCAGCACAGATACGCAGTATTTT.

This clone appeared a few times. This chain's CDR3 is CASSLLPGGEQYF. The CDR3, as DNA: TGTGCCAGCAGCTTACTCCCAGGGGGCGAACAGTACTTC. V usage is TRBV7-9 and J usage is TRBJ2-7, with 8 positions matching TRBD1. The CDR3 covers 13 residues. The V segment lost 2 bases and the J segment 10 bases; nucleotides outside the gene matches: 7. The germline CDR1 and CDR2 sequences are SEHNR and FQNEAQ (reference sequence).

This clone has a handful of counts. The chain couples TRBV18 to TRBJ2-5; D is undetermined. This CDR3 spans 19 amino acids. Germline CDR1 KGHSH, CDR2 LQKENI. V lost 1 base and J lost 2, with 23 bases in between. CDR3: CASSPLPPAATRTQETQYF. The CDR3 DNA is TGTGCCAGCTCACCACTGCCGCCGGCGGCCACTCGTACTCAAGAGACCCAGTACTTC.

This clone was counted a few times. This chain joins TRBV7-4 and TRBJ1-5; 7 bases agree with TRBD1. Germline V gene data show CDR1 as SGHVT and CDR2 as SQSDAQ. This CDR3 has 17 residues. V shed 5 bases, J shed 4 bases, and the junction held 14 bases outside the gene matches. In DNA, the CDR3 is TGTGCCAGCAGCCCTGACAGGGAAGCCGCCCCGAATCAGCCCCAGCATTTT. Protein product: CASSPDREAAPNQPQHF.

The chain carries TRBV7-9 and TRBJ1-5, with TRBD1 matching 9 bases. The V and J ends lost 2 bases and 4 bases, in that order; junction bases with no gene match: 6. Germline CDR1 SEHNR, CDR2 FQNEAQ (reference sequence). This CDR3 has 16 residues. The CDR3 sequence: CASSLSGTGRNQPQHF. CDR3 coding DNA: TGTGCCAGCAGCTTAAGCGGGACAGGGAGGAATCAGCCCCAGCATTTT. The variable domain in full, completed from reference TRBV7-9 and TRBJ1-5, reads DTGVSQNPRHKITKRGQNVTFRCDPISEHNRLYWYRQTLGQGPEFLTYFQNEAQLEKSRLLSDRFSAERPKGSFSTLEIQRTEQGDSAMYLCASSLSGTGRNQPQHFGDGTRLSIL.

V and J are TRBV5-1 and TRBJ2-6, with TRBD2 matching 8 bases. This CDR3 comprises 17 residues. Germline loops: CDR1 SGHRS, CDR2 YFSETQ. V gave up 0 bases and J gave up 3 bases; unmatched junction bases: 5. The CDR3 bases are TGCGCCAGCAGCTTGGGGACTAGCTATGGTGGGGCCAACGTCCTGACTTTC. Encoded protein: CASSLGTSYGGANVLTF.

This clone was detected a few times. Written as DNA, the CDR3 is TGTGCCAGCAGTTTTCGGGGCAGGGGCTCCTACGAGCAGTACTTC. Its protein is CASSFRGRGSYEQYF. This chain joins TRBV27 and TRBJ2-7, with D possibly TRBD1 on 6 matching bases. The CDR3 length is 15 residues. The ends were cut back, 3 bases at V and 0 bases at J, with 12 bases in the middle. Germline CDR1 is MNHEY and CDR2 is SMNVEV (reference sequence).

This clone has at least ten counts. The rearrangement uses TRBV5-8 and TRBJ2-1; 13 positions match TRBD2. The CDR3 length is 15 residues. Germline V gene sequence: CDR1 SGHTS, CDR2 YDEGEE. After removal of 3 bases from V and 5 bases from J, the junction contained 2 bases not matched to a gene. CDR3 sequence: CASSWGLAGNNEQFF. The CDR3, as DNA: TGTGCCAGCAGCTGGGGACTAGCGGGAAACAATGAGCAGTTCTTC.

Only a few counts were recorded for this clone. The rearrangement uses TRBV6-5 and TRBJ2-3; D possibly corresponds to TRBD2 (6 bases). The germline gives CDR1 MNHEY, CDR2 SVGAGI. V lost 8 bases to trimming and J lost 0 bases, with 15 bases between them. The CDR3 is 15 residues long. The CDR3, as DNA: TGTGCCAGCCCACTTGCGGGACCTAGCACAGATACGCAGTATTTT. It yields the protein CASPLAGPSTDTQYF.

This clone was detected only a few times. V usage is TRBV6-5 and J usage is TRBJ2-3; 8 bases match TRBD2. The length of the CDR3 is 16 residues. The germline gives CDR1 MNHEY, CDR2 SVGAGI. V trimming: 2 bases; J trimming: 2 bases; junction bases outside the gene matches: 6. CDR3: CASSYRVAGHTDTQYF. CDR3 nucleotides: TGTGCCAGCAGTTACCGGGTAGCGGGACACACAGATACGCAGTATTTT.

The CDR3 sequence: CASSQTPQEDIQYF. CDR3 nucleotide sequence: TGTGCCAGCAGCCAAACACCACAGGAGGACATTCAGTACTTC. The rearrangement joins TRBV9 to TRBJ2-4; D tentatively reads TRBD1 or TRBD2 (5 bases each). Germline V gene sequence: CDR1 SGDLS, CDR2 YYNGEE. V shed 4 bases and J shed 8 bases, with 16 bases lying between them. The CDR3 runs 14 residues.

V usage is TRBV2 and J usage is TRBJ2-3, with D unresolved. This CDR3 contains 13 residues. V was clipped by 6 bases and J by 1 base, with 8 bases between them. Germline CDR1 reads SNHLY; CDR2 reads FYNNEI. The CDR3, as DNA: TGTGCCAGCAGCCTGCAGGGCACAGATACGCAGTATTTT. This codes for CASSLQGTDTQYF.

V and J are TRBV4-2 and TRBJ2-3, with D tentatively TRBD1 (6 bases). The CDR3 length is 18 residues. The V end was cut by 0 bases, the J end by 0 bases, with 16 bases between. The germline gives CDR1 LGHNA, CDR2 YNFKEQ. CDR3: CASSQESKTRGSTDTQYF. CDR3 DNA sequence: TGTGCCAGCAGCCAAGAAAGCAAAACAAGGGGGAGCACAGATACGCAGTATTTT.